This T cell receptor beta chain was sequenced in a study of T-cell reconstitution after alpha-beta-depleted transplantation in children. Researchers prepared the TCRbeta library using unique molecular identifiers, the study reports. From the PCR reads, TCRdb called clonotypes with MiXCR, one entry per CDR3 protein. Of about 510,000 distinct CDR3 sequences in the sample, about an eighth were seen once. General observations from the study: The origin of alpha-beta T cells about two months after transplant was reportedly several hundred expanded graft clones. The origin of high day-60 TCRbeta diversity in some patients lay in surviving recipient T cells and thymic progenitors. One year after transplant, T-cell counts and diversity came mostly from newly produced T cells.

A note on this clonotype: Its specificity is not known.

V was pared by 3 bases and J by 4 bases, with 5 bases of the junction left unmatched. CDR1 and CDR2 from the germline V gene are SGHAT and FQDESV (reference sequence). This CDR3 is 15 amino acids long. The sample consisted of PBMCs, mostly from graft donor cells, taken 180 days after TCRalphabeta/CD19-depleted stem cell transplant. This chain joins TRBV11-1 and TRBJ2-2, with 7 bases that match TRBD2. The sequence was obtained from a female patient between 2 and 10 years old who had a stem cell transplant for aplastic anemia, so the T cells may come from the graft donor. CDR3 DNA: TGTGCCAGCAGCTTCCCTAGCGGAGTCACCGGGGAGCTGTTTTTT. Its translation is CASSFPSGVTGELFF.